This is a list of T cell receptor beta chains from one sample in a study of cytomegalovirus exposure and HLA in healthy donors. Clones were read by immunoSEQ multiplex PCR, and TCRdb kept only the in-frame ones, dropping some. The sample consists of fewer than 140,000 clones, about 70% of them appearing once. The sample taken for sequencing was PBMCs. Receptors were obtained from a woman aged 50 to 60 in good health and CMV-seropositive. The CDR3 runs from the conserved cysteine through the conserved F or W. D genes are given only for firm matches. A row's size may be missing; if present it is once, few, many or a size class.

d_call,v_call,clone_size,j_call,cdr3_nt,cdr3_aa
NA,TRBV7-2,NA,TRBJ1-3,TGTGCCAGCAGCGCTGCAGGGGCTGCAGGAAACACCATATATTTT,CASSAAGAAGNTIYF
TRBD1,TRBV5-8,NA,TRBJ1-5,TGTGCCAGCAGCCCCGGGACAGGGACCCATGAAGCCCAGCATTTT,CASSPGTGTHEAQHF
NA,TRBV6-1,NA,TRBJ2-7,TGTGCCAGCAGTGAGGGGTGGAGGGACGAGCAGTACTTC,CASSEGWRDEQYF
TRBD1,TRBV5-1,few,TRBJ2-6,TGCGCCAGCAGCTGGACAGGGGGCGCTGGGGCCAACGTCCTGACTTTC,CASSWTGGAGANVLTF
NA,TRBV14,NA,TRBJ2-1,TGTGCCAGCAGCCAGTCTAGCGTTGAGCAGTTCTTC,CASSQSSVEQFF
NA,TRBV7-8,NA,TRBJ2-7,TGTGCCAGCATCCCGACGGGAGTCTCCTACGAGCAGTACTTC,CASIPTGVSYEQYF
NA,TRBV10-3,NA,TRBJ1-1,TGTGCCATCAGGACCTATACGACAGTTGGGAACACTGAAGCTTTCTTT,CAIRTYTTVGNTEAFF
TRBD2,TRBV2,NA,TRBJ2-2,TGTGCCAGCGAGGCCCGGGGGGGCCCCGGGGAGCTGTTTTTT,CASEARGGPGELFF
TRBD1,TRBV29-1,NA,TRBJ1-1,TGCAGCGTGGGAGGGACAGGTGGTTGGGACACTGAAGCTTTCTTT,CSVGGTGGWDTEAFF
TRBD1,TRBV6-6,NA,TRBJ1-5,TGTGCCAGCACCACCCCCTCAGGGGGTAGCAATCAGCCCCAGCATTTT,CASTTPSGGSNQPQHF
NA,TRBV20-1,once,TRBJ2-3,TGCAGTGCTAGAGTGGGCGATACGCAGTATTTT,CSARVGDTQYF
TRBD1,TRBV9,NA,TRBJ1-4,TGTGCCAGCAGCGTAGGGGAGCACACAGGGGGCGCGCAGAAACTGTTTTTT,CASSVGEHTGGAQKLFF
NA,TRBV6-5,NA,TRBJ1-5,TGTGCCAGCAGTTTGGACAGCCGCAATCAGCCCCAGCATTTT,CASSLDSRNQPQHF
NA,TRBV9,NA,TRBJ2-5,TGTGCCAGCAGCGTAGGTACTACCCTCGAGGATGAGCAGTACTTC,CASSVGTTLEDEQYF
TRBD1,TRBV9,NA,TRBJ1-6,TGTGCCAGCAGCGCCGGACAGGGAAGGACCTATAATTCACCCCTCCACTTT,CASSAGQGRTYNSPLHF
TRBD2,TRBV5-4,NA,TRBJ2-4,TGTGCCAGCAGCTCGATGACTAGCGGGGGTCTAGCCAAAAACATTCAGTACTTC,CASSSMTSGGLAKNIQYF
NA,TRBV19,NA,TRBJ1-2,TGTGCCAGTAGTATTTTGGGCATAAGACCCAACTATGGCTACACCTTC,CASSILGIRPNYGYTF
NA,TRBV4-3,NA,TRBJ2-2,TGCGCCAGCAGCCCGGGCAGGGTGAGCGGGGAGCTGTTTTTT,CASSPGRVSGELFF
TRBD1,TRBV11-2,once,TRBJ2-7,TGTGCCAGCAGCTCGGCTCCCGGGACAGGATCTCGAGAGCAGTACTTC,CASSSAPGTGSREQYF
NA,TRBV19,NA,TRBJ1-1,TGTGCCAGTAGTAAAACAGTTACTGAAGCTTTCTTT,CASSKTVTEAFF
NA,TRBV18,NA,TRBJ2-1,TGTGCCAGCTCACCTAAGATTCAGGGGTTTAATGAGCAGTTCTTC,CASSPKIQGFNEQFF
NA,TRBV7-3,NA,TRBJ1-1,TGTGCCAGCAGCTCCGGACAGCCTAGGGCTGAAGCTTTCTTT,CASSSGQPRAEAFF
TRBD1,TRBV5-1,NA,TRBJ1-6,TGCGCCAGCAGCGACGGGACAGGGGGATCACCCCTCCACTTT,CASSDGTGGSPLHF
NA,TRBV28,NA,TRBJ1-5,TGTGCCAGCAGTTTATTGGTCTATAGCAATCAGCCCCAGCATTTT,CASSLLVYSNQPQHF
TRBD2,TRBV2,NA,TRBJ2-2,TGTGCCAGCAGTGAAAGCGGGCTAGCGGCCGGGGAGCTGTTTTTT,CASSESGLAAGELFF
TRBD1,TRBV6-5,NA,TRBJ1-2,TGTGCCAGCAGTTTACTACCCGGACAGGGTAATGTGGGCTACACCTTC,CASSLLPGQGNVGYTF
NA,TRBV5-6,NA,TRBJ1-1,TGTGCCAGCAGCTTATACGGTTCTGAAGCTTTCTTT,CASSLYGSEAFF
TRBD1,TRBV11-2,NA,TRBJ1-6,TGTGCCAGCAGCCCTGAGGGACAGTATCCCTCACCCCTCCACTTT,CASSPEGQYPSPLHF
NA,TRBV5-1,NA,TRBJ1-1,TGCGCCAGCAGCCCTCGACAGAACTTTTTGAACACTGAAGCTTTCTTT,CASSPRQNFLNTEAFF
TRBD2,TRBV9,NA,TRBJ2-5,TGTGCCAGCGGAAAAAGCGGGGCGTACCAAGAGACCCAGTACTTC,CASGKSGAYQETQYF
NA,TRBV30,NA,TRBJ1-4,TGTGCCTGGAGCGGTGGCCAGGGGCGGTCTAATGAAAAACTGTTTTTT,CAWSGGQGRSNEKLFF
TRBD2,TRBV19,NA,TRBJ2-1,TGTGCCAGTAGTATCCCTAGCGGGGGGGCCCACAATGAGCAGTTCTTC,CASSIPSGGAHNEQFF
TRBD1,TRBV7-9,NA,TRBJ2-1,TGTGCCAGCAGCTTAGTTTCCGGGACAGGGACCTACAATGAGCAGTTCTTC,CASSLVSGTGTYNEQFF
TRBD1,TRBV6-6,NA,TRBJ1-5,TGTGCCAGCAGAGCGACAGGGGGTTCTAATCAGCCCCAGCATTTT,CASRATGGSNQPQHF
NA,TRBV30,NA,TRBJ1-1,TGTGCCTGGAGTGTGCAGGAGGCCACTGAAGCTTTCTTT,CAWSVQEATEAFF
NA,TRBV6-5,NA,TRBJ2-1,TGTGCCAGCAGTGGGGCAGGGGTTGAGCAGTTCTTC,CASSGAGVEQFF
TRBD1,TRBV5-1,once,TRBJ2-1,TGCGCCAGCAGCACTAGGACAGGGCTTGAGCAGTTCTTC,CASSTRTGLEQFF
NA,TRBV4-1,NA,TRBJ1-1,TGCGCCAGCAGCCAAGGAGGGTGGAACACTGAAGCTTTCTTT,CASSQGGWNTEAFF
NA,TRBV5-1,NA,TRBJ2-5,TGCGCCAGCAGCTTGGATCGGGGGTTGGACCAAGAGACCCAGTACTTC,CASSLDRGLDQETQYF
TRBD2,TRBV6-4,NA,TRBJ2-3,TGTGCCAGCAGTCAGCGGGGGGGCCGGGATACGCAGTATTTT,CASSQRGGRDTQYF
NA,TRBV6-9,NA,TRBJ1-2,TGTGCCAGCAGTTCGGTGGCGGGCTATGGCTACACCTTC,CASSSVAGYGYTF
NA,TRBV5-1,NA,TRBJ2-1,TGCGCCAGCAGCCAAGAGGACAGTCCACCCTACAATGAGCAGTTCTTC,CASSQEDSPPYNEQFF
NA,TRBV4-3,NA,TRBJ1-2,TGCGCCAGCAGCCAATCAAGGGAGGACGGCTATGGCTACACCTTC,CASSQSREDGYGYTF
NA,TRBV4-1,NA,TRBJ1-5,TGCGCCAGCAGCCAGGGGGACATTATTACTCAGCCCCAGCATTTT,CASSQGDIITQPQHF
NA,TRBV7-2,once,TRBJ2-5,TGTGCCAGCAGCTTACAGGAGACCCAGTACTTC,CASSLQETQYF
TRBD1,TRBV28,NA,TRBJ1-4,TGTGCCAGCTCCAGACAGGGGAAGAATGAAAAACTGTTTTTT,CASSRQGKNEKLFF
TRBD1,TRBV29-1,NA,TRBJ1-1,TGCAGCGCCCTGACAGGGCTTCGGGGGGAAGCTTTCTTT,CSALTGLRGEAFF
NA,TRBV30,NA,TRBJ1-5,TGTGCCTGGAGTTACAGGGTCTCGGATCAGCCCCAGCATTTT,CAWSYRVSDQPQHF
TRBD1,TRBV6-5,NA,TRBJ1-5,TGTGCCAGCAGTTCACTTGGGACAGGGAATCAGCCCCAGCATTTT,CASSSLGTGNQPQHF
TRBD1,TRBV5-5,NA,TRBJ2-6,TGTGCCAGCAGCTTGGCTTGGACAGGGAACTCTGGGGCCAACGTCCTGACTTTC,CASSLAWTGNSGANVLTF